This is a list of T cell receptor beta chains from one sample in a study of blood T cell repertoires in COVID-19. Using immunoSEQ multiplex PCR, the repertoire was profiled, and TCRdb retains in-frame clones only, with some absent. The data hold about 170,000 clones, with around nine tenths observed a single time. Sequences were obtained from peripheral blood. The source is a young man with active or convalescent COVID-19. The CDR3 runs from the conserved cysteine through the conserved F or W. D genes are given only for firm matches. Some rows have no size entry. The others give once, few or many, or a class for an expanded clone.

d_gene	abundance	v_gene	j_gene	CDR3aa	CDR3nt
NA	NA	TRBV5-1	TRBJ2-1	CASSVEDEQFF	TGCGCCAGCAGCGTCGAGGATGAGCAGTTCTTC
TRBD1	NA	TRBV3-1/TRBV3-2	TRBJ2-5	CASSPEWGQGQETQYF	TGTGCCAGCAGCCCTGAGTGGGGACAGGGCCAAGAGACCCAGTACTTC
NA	NA	TRBV30	TRBJ2-1	CAYLGRSSYNEQFF	TGTGCCTATCTAGGTCGGAGCTCCTACAATGAGCAGTTCTTC
NA	NA	TRBV27	TRBJ2-7	CASSLGPRGPSYEQYF	TGTGCCAGCAGTTTAGGTCCGCGCGGGCCCAGCTACGAGCAGTACTTC
NA	once	TRBV28	TRBJ1-3	CASSFAGNTIYF	TGTGCCAGCAGTTTCGCGGGAAACACCATATATTTT
TRBD1	NA	TRBV7-9	TRBJ2-2	CASSLTGVDGELFF	TGTGCCAGCAGCTTAACAGGGGTGGACGGGGAGCTGTTTTTT
TRBD1	NA	TRBV5-4	TRBJ2-5	CASSLGQGLVETQYF	TGTGCCAGCAGCTTGGGACAGGGATTGGTAGAGACCCAGTACTTC
TRBD2	NA	TRBV5-1	TRBJ2-1	CASSASGGAWNEQFF	TGCGCCAGCAGCGCTAGCGGGGGGGCATGGAATGAGCAGTTCTTC
TRBD1	few	TRBV5-1	TRBJ1-5	CASSPGQPNQPQHF	TGCGCCAGCAGCCCGGGACAGCCAAATCAGCCCCAGCATTTT
NA	NA	TRBV5-5	TRBJ1-1	CASLAYSDTEAFF	TGTGCCAGCTTGGCATATTCTGACACTGAAGCTTTCTTT
TRBD1	NA	TRBV3-1/TRBV3-2	TRBJ1-3	CASSQDFSGTGDGNTIYF	TGTGCCAGCAGCCAAGACTTCTCCGGGACAGGGGACGGAAACACCATATATTTT
TRBD2	NA	TRBV27	TRBJ2-2	CASSGLTSMGTGELFF	TGTGCCAGCAGTGGGTTGACTAGCATGGGCACCGGGGAGCTGTTTTTT
NA	once	TRBV28	TRBJ1-2	CASGGGKAGGYTF	TGTGCCAGCGGGGGGGGCAAGGCTGGCGGCTACACCTTC
NA	NA	TRBV10-3	TRBJ2-5	CAISESTGRVETQYF	TGTGCCATCAGTGAATCTACAGGGCGGGTAGAGACCCAGTACTTC
TRBD1	NA	TRBV30	TRBJ1-2	CAWGQGTSYGYTF	TGTGCCTGGGGACAGGGGACCTCCTATGGCTACACCTTC
NA	NA	TRBV29-1	TRBJ1-2	CSGTPGEGAYTF	TGCAGCGGTACGCCAGGGGAGGGTGCCTACACCTTC
NA	NA	TRBV4-2	TRBJ2-3	CASSHGTDTQYF	TGTGCCAGCAGCCACGGCACAGATACGCAGTATTTT
TRBD1	NA	TRBV27	TRBJ1-1	CASSLGQGFSTEAFF	TGTGCCAGCAGTTTAGGACAGGGATTTAGCACTGAAGCTTTCTTT
NA	NA	TRBV7-2	TRBJ2-5	CASSFRAGQETQYF	TGTGCCAGCAGCTTCCGGGCGGGCCAAGAGACCCAGTACTTC
TRBD2	NA	TRBV11-3	TRBJ2-3	CASSPGLAGGGFTDTQYF	TGTGCCAGCAGCCCGGGGCTAGCGGGAGGGGGTTTCACAGATACGCAGTATTTT
NA	NA	TRBV7-9	TRBJ1-5	CASSSKLDASEDGPQHF	TGTGCCAGCAGCTCAAAACTAGACGCGTCGGAGGATGGGCCCCAGCATTTT
NA	NA	TRBV3-1/TRBV3-2	TRBJ2-4	CASSRAPSLGGIQYF	TGTGCCAGCAGCCGCGCCCCGAGTTTAGGGGGCATTCAGTACTTC
TRBD2	NA	TRBV9	TRBJ2-3	CASSVAGLAGTDTQYF	TGTGCCAGCAGCGTAGCGGGACTAGCGGGCACAGATACGCAGTATTTT
NA	NA	TRBV15	TRBJ1-1	CATSRGQVEVAEAFF	TGTGCCACCAGCAGAGGCCAAGTGGAGGTTGCTGAAGCTTTCTTT
NA	NA	TRBV6-2/TRBV6-3	TRBJ2-7	CASSYSKDTPPYEQYF	TGTGCCAGCAGTTACTCGAAAGACACTCCCCCCTACGAGCAGTACTTC
TRBD2	few	TRBV7-9	TRBJ2-7	CASSHPGTSGSWAYEQYF	TGTGCCAGCAGTCATCCCGGGACTAGCGGGAGTTGGGCCTACGAGCAGTACTTC
NA	NA	TRBV9	TRBJ1-2	CASSVDLVAGIYGYTF	TGTGCCAGCAGCGTAGATTTAGTGGCGGGTATCTATGGCTACACCTTC
NA	NA	TRBV7-3	TRBJ1-1	CASSTTVNTEAFF	TGTGCCAGCAGCACCACGGTGAACACTGAAGCTTTCTTT
NA	NA	TRBV3-1/TRBV3-2	TRBJ2-1	CASSQFVGNEQFF	TGTGCCAGCAGCCAATTTGTCGGCAATGAGCAGTTCTTC
NA	NA	TRBV5-1	TRBJ2-3	CASSLGQGDTQYF	TGCGCCAGCAGCTTGGGCCAGGGGGATACGCAGTATTTT
TRBD2	NA	TRBV11-3	TRBJ2-1	CASAGTSGNNEQFF	TGTGCCAGCGCTGGGACTAGCGGAAACAATGAGCAGTTCTTC
NA	NA	TRBV7-8	TRBJ1-3	CASSLALSSGNTIYF	TGTGCCAGCAGCTTAGCGTTGAGCTCTGGAAACACCATATATTTT
NA	NA	TRBV6-4	TRBJ2-1	CASSDLSTSEQFF	TGTGCCAGCAGTGACTTGTCAACTAGTGAGCAGTTCTTC
NA	NA	TRBV24-1	TRBJ1-2	CATSMQANYGYTF	TGTGCCACCAGTATGCAGGCTAACTATGGCTACACCTTC
TRBD1	NA	TRBV5-4	TRBJ2-3	CASSRDRSTDTQYF	TGTGCCAGCAGCAGGGACAGGAGCACAGATACGCAGTATTTT
TRBD1	NA	TRBV7-8	TRBJ1-5	CASSLIQGDQPQHF	TGTGCCAGCAGCTTAATACAGGGGGATCAGCCCCAGCATTTT
TRBD2	once	TRBV28	TRBJ2-2	CASSPGLTNTGELFF	TGTGCCAGCAGTCCGGGACTAACGAACACCGGGGAGCTGTTTTTT
NA	NA	TRBV12-5	TRBJ1-5	CASGSPRQPQHF	TGTGCTAGTGGTTCCCCCAGGCAGCCCCAGCATTTT
TRBD1	NA	TRBV2	TRBJ1-2	CASGQGLGNGYTF	TGTGCCAGCGGACAGGGCTTGGGGAATGGCTACACCTTC
NA	NA	TRBV2	TRBJ1-1	CASRLKGEAFF	TGTGCCAGCAGACTAAAGGGAGAGGCTTTCTTT
TRBD1	NA	TRBV7-6	TRBJ1-4	CASSRTGGNEKLFF	TGTGCCAGCAGCCGTACAGGGGGTAATGAAAAACTGTTTTTT
TRBD2	NA	TRBV5-1	TRBJ2-1	CASSLVGGGAHNEQFF	TGCGCCAGCAGCTTGGTAGGCGGGGGGGCCCACAATGAGCAGTTCTTC
TRBD1	NA	TRBV10-3	TRBJ1-1	CAIRGQGNTEAFF	TGTGCCATCAGAGGACAGGGGAACACTGAAGCTTTCTTT
NA	NA	TRBV30	TRBJ2-7	CAWRPNSYEQYF	TGTGCCTGGAGGCCTAACTCCTACGAGCAGTACTTC
TRBD2	NA	TRBV9	TRBJ2-1	CASSPTSGGAPYNEQFF	TGTGCCAGCAGCCCCACTAGCGGGGGGGCCCCCTACAATGAGCAGTTCTTC
NA	NA	TRBV6-5	TRBJ2-1	CASRPSSYNEQFF	TGTGCCAGCAGGCCGAGCTCCTACAATGAGCAGTTCTTC
NA	once	TRBV19	TRBJ2-3	CASSTSSTQYF	TGTGCCAGTAGTACCTCCAGTACGCAGTATTTT
TRBD1	NA	TRBV6-2/TRBV6-3	TRBJ2-1	CASSYWGQGARNEQFF	TGTGCCAGCAGTTATTGGGGACAGGGGGCGCGTAATGAGCAGTTCTTC
NA	NA	TRBV2	TRBJ1-4	CASRRFEQNEKLFF	TGTGCCAGCAGACGGTTCGAACAGAATGAAAAACTGTTTTTT
NA	NA	TRBV7-7	TRBJ1-3	CASSREAGNTIYF	TGTGCCAGCAGCCGAGAAGCTGGAAACACCATATATTTT
TRBD2	NA	TRBV5-1	TRBJ2-2	CASSPKAGENTGELFF	TGCGCCAGCAGCCCTAAGGCGGGGGAGAACACCGGGGAGCTGTTTTTT